In its sample, the clone carrying this TCR beta chain was seen a few times. The target antigen is unknown. The data were taken from a study of T cell repertoires in cytomegalovirus infection. At the level of the study: CMV infection and matching HLA type were both indicated by public TCR beta signatures. Study outcomes and limitations: Summed frequency of public TCR beta families distinguished CMV carriers with the relevant HLA. Predominance within the ex vivo response was attributable to HLA-C-restricted CMV-specific TCR beta clonotypes.

TCRdb re-analysed the reads in MiXCR, keeping a single row per CDR3 protein. The data hold hundreds of thousands of distinct CDR3 sequences, with 9.5% observed a single time. V was pared by 6 bases and J by 6 bases, with 14 bases of the junction left unmatched. This CDR3 spans 16 amino acids. Sequenced sample: PBMCs. The clonotype comes from a human donor in good health (CMV status not recorded). Some clones in this sample may be carry-over from other donors' samples. The V call is TRBV12-3 or TRBV12-4, the J call TRBJ2-5; 9 bases are a match to TRBD2. The CDR3 loop is CASSLGWGLAEKTQYF. Here the CDR3 DNA reads TGTGCCAGCAGCCTTGGGTGGGGACTAGCTGAAAAGACCCAGTACTTC.